This T cell receptor beta chain stems from a study of Graves' ophthalmopathy and Graves' hyperthyroidism. This clonotype has a single count. This sequence may be a read error, since a much larger clone differs from it by one base. Being free of ophthalmopathy for 18 months of follow-up defined stable hyperthyroidism. Germline-derived CDR1 and CDR2 are MDHEN and SYDVKM. CDR3 length: 16 amino acids. As the template, RNA transcripts were used to amplify TCR beta CDR3 regions. In the first round, RT-PCR was carried out with HTBI primers, and a multiplex PCR formed the second round. Using its own MiXCR run on the multiplex PCR reads, TCRdb lists one record per CDR3 protein. In the table there are 350,000 to 450,000 distinct CDR3 sequences, roughly 20% of which are singletons.

This receptor was taken from a woman under 30 with stable Graves' hyperthyroidism. This chain uses TRBV28 with TRBJ2-7; TRBD1 agrees at 9 bases. The J call may be wrong; the DNA end is better matched by TRBJ2-1. Material for sequencing was peripheral blood. The DNA for the CDR3 is TGTGCCAGCAGTTTATTAACCACAGGGGGCCCCAACGAGCAGTTCTTC. Its protein is CASSLLTTGGPNEQFF.